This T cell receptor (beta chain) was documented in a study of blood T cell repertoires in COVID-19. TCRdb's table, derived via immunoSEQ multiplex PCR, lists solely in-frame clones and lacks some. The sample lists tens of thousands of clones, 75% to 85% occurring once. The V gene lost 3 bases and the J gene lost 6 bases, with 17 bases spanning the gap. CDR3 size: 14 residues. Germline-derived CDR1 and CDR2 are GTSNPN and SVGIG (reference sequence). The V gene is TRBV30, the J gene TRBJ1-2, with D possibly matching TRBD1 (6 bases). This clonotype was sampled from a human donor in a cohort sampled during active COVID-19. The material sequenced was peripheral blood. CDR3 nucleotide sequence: TGTGCCTGGAGGTGGGGCGCGGCAGGGGATGGCTACACCTTC. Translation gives CAWRWGAAGDGYTF.